A single sample is the source of the 21 T cell receptor beta chains below, sequenced in a study of blood T cell repertoires in COVID-19. TCRdb keeps only in-frame clones here, not all; method: immunoSEQ multiplex PCR. The table lists some 70,000 clones, around 79% of them singletons. The sequencing sample was made of peripheral blood. All receptors derive from a man aged 55 to 70 with acute or convalescent COVID-19.

This clone was seen a handful of times. This chain uses TRBV20-1 with TRBJ1-2, with D perhaps matching TRBD1 (5 bases). The ends were cut back, 4 bases at V and 10 bases at J, with 13 bases in the middle. From germline, CDR1 is DFQATT and CDR2 SNEGSKA (reference sequence). The CDR3 sequence is 11 residues long. CDR3 protein: CSATPDSDYTF. DNA for the CDR3: TGCAGTGCTACTCCCGACAGTGACTACACCTTC.

The sample holds a few counts of this clone. The chain links TRBV7-2 to TRBJ2-7; the match to TRBD2 covers 14 bases. V gave up 5 bases and J gave up 3 bases; unmatched junction bases: 0. CDR1 is SGHTA and CDR2 is FQGNSA in the germline V gene. CDR3 length: 14 amino acids. The CDR3 DNA reads TGTGCCAGCAGCGGGACTAGCGGGAGCTACGAGCAGTACTTC. Translation gives CASSGTSGSYEQYF.

The chain joins TRBV6-5 to TRBJ2-7; the match to TRBD2 covers 7 bases. This CDR3 region has 14 residues. Germline assignment: CDR1 MNHEY and CDR2 SVGAGI. V was pared by 8 bases and J by 0 bases, with 7 bases of the junction left unmatched. CDR3 bases: TGTGCCAGCTCCGAGCGGGGTTACTCCTACGAGCAGTACGTC. This sequence encodes CASSERGYSYEQYV.

V gene TRBV19 combines with J gene TRBJ1-1, with a weak D call TRBD1 (5 bases). The V and J ends lost 2 bases and 1 base respectively, with 5 bases between them. This CDR3 is built from 13 residues. CDR1 and CDR2 from the germline V gene are LNHDA and SQIVND (reference sequence). The CDR3 sequence: CASSIRGNTEAFF. As DNA, the CDR3 is TGTGCCAGTAGTATAAGGGGGAACACTGAAGCTTTCTTT. Looking up the rest from reference TRBV19 and TRBJ1-1 gives the full variable domain: DGGITQSPKYLFRKEGQNVTLSCEQNLNHDAMYWYRQDPGQGLRLIYYSQIVNDFQKGDIAEGYSVSREKKESFPLTVTSAQKNPTAFYLCASSIRGNTEAFFGQGTRLTVV.

CDR3 coding DNA: TGTGCCAGCACCCTAGACTACAATGAGCAGTTCTTC. Protein: CASTLDYNEQFF. The rearrangement uses TRBV6-5 and TRBJ2-1; D call uncertain. The CDR3 extends over 12 amino acids. The germline V and J ends were trimmed by 7 bases and 3 bases, with 7 bases remaining between them. CDR1 is MNHEY and CDR2 is SVGAGI in the germline V gene.

The gene calls are TRBV24-1 and TRBJ1-4, with 8 bases aligning to TRBD1. J was trimmed by 5 bases and V by 4 bases; bases with no gene match: 5. CDR3 length equals 15 residues. Per the germline V gene, CDR1 is KGHDR and CDR2 is SFDVKD. CDR3 region: CATSDPGQGNEKLFF. The DNA of the CDR3 is TGTGCCACCAGTGACCCAGGACAGGGAAATGAAAAACTGTTTTTT.

The rearrangement links TRBV6-6 to TRBJ2-1; TRBD2 matches at 12 bases. The germline CDR1 and CDR2 sequences are MNHNY and SVGAGI (reference sequence). The CDR3 loop spans 17 amino acids. V gave up 5 bases and J gave up 4 bases; unmatched junction bases: 9. The CDR3 spells CASSQINGLAGYNEQFF. For the CDR3, the DNA is TGTGCCAGCAGTCAAATAAATGGACTAGCGGGGTACAATGAGCAGTTCTTC.

This clone was counted a single time. The V call is TRBV5-1, the J call TRBJ2-1; possibly TRBD2 for D (6 bases). CDR3 size: 15 residues. Trimming took off 4 bases at V and 7 bases at J, with 18 bases between the two ends. The germline CDR1 and CDR2 sequences are SGHRS and YFSETQ. CDR3 loop: CASSPDWGTLNEQFF. The CDR3 coding sequence is TGCGCCAGCAGCCCAGACTGGGGGACTCTAAATGAGCAGTTCTTC. The variable domain in full, completed from reference TRBV5-1 and TRBJ2-1, reads KAGVTQTPRYLIKTRGQQVTLSCSPISGHRSVSWYQQTPGQGLQFLFEYFSETQRNKGNFPGRFSGRQFSNSRSEMNVSTLELGDSALYLCASSPDWGTLNEQFFGPGTRLTVL.

The chain combines TRBV5-4 with TRBJ1-1, with D possibly TRBD1 on 5 matching bases. V lost 4 bases and J lost 0, with 10 bases in between. Germline CDR1 SGHNT, CDR2 YYREEE (reference sequence). The CDR3 length is 14 residues. The CDR3 DNA sequence: TGTGCCAGCAGCCCCGACAGTTTGAACACTGAAGCTTTCTTT. Its translation is CASSPDSLNTEAFF.

The chain employs TRBV2 and TRBJ1-1, with D uncertain. The CDR3 extends over 11 amino acids. Trimming pared 8 bases from V and 1 base from J, leaving 5 bases between. CDR1 and CDR2 from the germline V gene are SNHLY and FYNNEI. The chain's CDR3 is CASVANTEAFF. The CDR3 region has the DNA TGTGCCAGCGTGGCGAACACTGAAGCTTTCTTT.

The genes are TRBV19 and TRBJ1-1; the match to TRBD1 covers 8 bases. J gave up 5 bases and V 5 bases, and 13 bases lay outside the gene matches. CDR3 length equals 16 residues. Germline V gene sequence: CDR1 LNHDA, CDR2 SQIVND (reference sequence). Here the CDR3 DNA reads TGTGCCAGTAGTTTTGGACAGGGCCTCGGGGATACTGAAGCTTTCTTT. Translating it yields CASSFGQGLGDTEAFF.

This clone was seen once. The chain joins TRBV12-3 or TRBV12-4 to TRBJ1-1; maybe TRBD1 (5 bases). The ends were cut back, 1 base at V and 6 bases at J, with 6 bases in the middle. The CDR3 covers 12 residues. CDR3 region: CASSLGGPEAFF. The CDR3 DNA reads as TGTGCCAGCAGTTTAGGGGGCCCTGAAGCTTTCTTT.

The chain links TRBV30 to TRBJ2-1; D not certain. V was cut by 7 bases and J by 0 bases, with 4 bases left in between. CDR1 is GTSNPN and CDR2 is SVGIG in the germline V gene (reference sequence). This CDR3 is 11 amino acids long. CDR3 residues: CAFGSYNEQFF. The CDR3 DNA sequence: TGTGCCTTCGGCTCCTACAATGAGCAGTTCTTC. Full variable domain (outside the CDR3, taken from reference TRBV30 and TRBJ2-1): SQTIHQWPATLVQPVGSPLSLECTVEGTSNPNLYWYRQAAGRGLQLLFYSVGIGQISSEVPQNLSASRPQDRQFILSSKKLLLSDSGFYLCAFGSYNEQFFGPGTRLTVL.

The chain couples TRBV7-2 to TRBJ2-5; 13 positions match TRBD2. CDR1 and CDR2 (germline): SGHTA, FQGNSA. V was clipped by 5 bases and J by 5 bases; unmatched bases: 17. The CDR3 loop spans 19 amino acids. The CDR3 here is CASSPPGLAGVGFWETQYF. As DNA, the CDR3 is TGTGCCAGCAGCCCACCTGGACTAGCGGGAGTAGGATTTTGGGAGACCCAGTACTTC.

The rearrangement joins TRBV12-5 to TRBJ2-3; TRBD1 aligns across 7 bases. The CDR3 covers 15 residues. Germline V gene lookup returns CDR1 LGHNT and CDR2 FRNRAP. Trimming at V came to 7 bases and at J to 0 bases, leaving 7 bases not matched to a gene. Here the CDR3 reads CASARDRTSTDTQYF. In DNA, the CDR3 is TGTGCTAGTGCCCGGGACAGAACAAGCACAGATACGCAGTATTTT.

The chain joins TRBV24-1 to TRBJ2-1; weak D call: TRBD2 (5 bases). Germline assignment: CDR1 KGHDR and CDR2 SFDVKD. The CDR3 length is 17 residues. Trimming took 0 bases from V and 0 from J, leaving 11 bases between them. CDR3 region: CATSDLQTGSSYNEQFF. CDR3 coding DNA: TGTGCCACCAGTGATTTGCAAACGGGGAGCTCCTACAATGAGCAGTTCTTC.

This clone was recorded once. The chain carries TRBV24-1 and TRBJ2-7; D not resolved. Looked up from germline, CDR1 is KGHDR and CDR2 is SFDVKD. Trimming stripped 3 bases from V and 2 bases from J, with 7 bases between. The CDR3 length is 13 residues. CDR3: CATSDPVTYEQYF. CDR3 bases: TGTGCCACCAGTGATCCCGTTACCTACGAGCAGTACTTC.

In DNA, the CDR3 is TGTGCCACCAGCAGAGAGAGCGGAAGCTCCTACAATGAGCAGTTCTTC. It specifies CATSRESGSSYNEQFF. The chain is built from TRBV15 and TRBJ2-1; TRBD2 might be the D (5 bases). V was pared by 0 bases and J by 0 bases, with 9 bases between. Germline V CDR1 and CDR2: LNHNV, YYDKDF (reference sequence). The CDR3 has 16 residues.

The chain carries TRBV7-9 and TRBJ2-7; D gene uncertain. V lost 5 bases, J lost 0 bases, and 8 bases lay in between. This CDR3 is 13 amino acids long. Germline values: CDR1 SEHNR, CDR2 FQNEAQ (reference sequence). CDR3 in DNA: TGTGCCAGCAGCCCTAGGAGCTCCTACGAGCAGTACGTC. Translating it yields CASSPRSSYEQYV.

The V gene is TRBV19, the J gene TRBJ1-4; no reliable D call. V lost 0 bases and J 0 bases, leaving 8 bases between the germline ends. Germline CDR1 is LNHDA and CDR2 is SQIVND (reference sequence). This CDR3 is built from 16 residues. Written as DNA, the CDR3 is TGTGCCAGTAGTATAGATCAGGCTGCAACTAATGAAAAACTGTTTTTT. It yields the protein CASSIDQAATNEKLFF.

This chain links TRBV20-1 with TRBJ1-4; 10 bases map to TRBD1. The CDR3 is made up of 11 amino acids. Germline CDR1 and CDR2: DFQATT and SNEGSKA (reference sequence). Germline trimming cut 5 bases from V and 10 bases from J; bases unmatched to any gene: 1. This CDR3 is CSAGDRGKLFF. CDR3 DNA: TGCAGTGCTGGGGACAGGGGAAAACTGTTTTTT.